This T cell receptor (beta chain) is drawn from a study of vaccination and CD4 T cells after COVID-19. The germline gives CDR1 SEHNR, CDR2 FQNEAQ (reference sequence). Trimming removed 6 bases at V and 4 bases at J, with 12 bases between. The CDR3 has 13 amino acids. Time point indicated: late sampling 161 to 241 days after vaccination in a few convalescent patients. Treatment specified: roughly ten-day PBMC culture with coronavirus spike peptide pools or control peptides (ViraFEST assay). The study sequenced cultured CD4+ T cell DNA using the Oncomine TCR Beta short-read assay. MiXCR, run by TCRdb on the PCR reads, gives a single entry per CDR3 protein. The sample comprises tens of thousands of distinct CDR3 sequences, around a third of which are singletons, and roughly an eighth rests with the top ten. With respect to this clonotype: The antigen is undetermined.

The receptor was isolated from a human donor who had recovered from COVID-19. The chain links TRBV7-9 to TRBJ1-1, with TRBD1 as a possible D gene (6 bases). This specimen was CD4+ T cells from blood, cultured in vitro, taken about 7 months after SARS-CoV-2 vaccination. The CDR3 sequence is CASSTTGPTEAFF. CDR3 DNA sequence: TGTGCCAGCAGTACTACAGGGCCCACTGAAGCTTTCTTT.